The T cell receptor beta chain described here comes from a study of T-cell memory formation after mild COVID-19. Overall study context: TCR clusters showed largely donor specificity.

TCRdb re-called the 5' RACE reads with MiXCR, one entry per CDR3 protein. This sample has roughly 240,000 distinct CDR3 sequences, with 15% to 20% found just once. The CDR3 spans 15 residues. Looked up from germline, CDR1 is DFQATT and CDR2 is SNEGSKA (reference sequence). The V and J ends lost 1 base and 6 bases respectively, with 16 bases between them. Overall study findings and caveats: Of the contracting clones, CD4+ ones lay mainly in CM and EM, and CD8+ ones in EMRA. Prior to infection, memory already included some responding clones, suggesting cross-reactive memory joined.

In regard to this clonotype: The antigen is undetermined.

Sequenced input: PBMCs or a T cell subset sorted from them (not recorded which). This TCR was recovered from a man aged 18 to 35 who had mild COVID-19 (a few samples of this study predate the infection). Cell type and time point are not known. The chain joins TRBV20-1 to TRBJ1-5, with D maybe TRBD1 (5 bases). CDR3: CSARGPVRGSQPQHF. The CDR3 DNA follows: TGCAGTGCTAGAGGTCCAGTGAGGGGAAGTCAGCCCCAGCATTTT.